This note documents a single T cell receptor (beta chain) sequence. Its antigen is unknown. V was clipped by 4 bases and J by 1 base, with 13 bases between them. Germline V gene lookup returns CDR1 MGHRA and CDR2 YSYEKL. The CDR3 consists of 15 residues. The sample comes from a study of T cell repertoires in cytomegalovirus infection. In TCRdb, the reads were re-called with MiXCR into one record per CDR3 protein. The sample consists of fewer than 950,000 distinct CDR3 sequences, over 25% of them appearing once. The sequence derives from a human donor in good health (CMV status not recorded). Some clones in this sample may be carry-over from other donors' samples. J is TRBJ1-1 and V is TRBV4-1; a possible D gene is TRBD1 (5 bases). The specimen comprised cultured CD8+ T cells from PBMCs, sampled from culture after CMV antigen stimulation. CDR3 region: CASSPRSRENTEAFF. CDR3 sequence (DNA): TGCGCCAGCAGCCCCCGAAGCAGGGAGAACACTGAAGCTTTCTTT.